The clone carrying this T cell receptor (beta chain) was picked up many times. This sample stems from a study of identical twins. MiXCR was run by TCRdb on the 5' RACE reads, yielding one entry per CDR3 protein. The data hold approximately 220,000 distinct CDR3 sequences, with around 8.1% observed a single time. Trimming pared 0 bases from V and 0 bases from J, leaving 9 bases between. Germline values: CDR1 SGHRS, CDR2 YFSETQ. The CDR3 runs 15 residues. This same sample was also part of a study on yellow fever vaccine responses in identical twins.

The V gene is TRBV5-1, the J gene TRBJ1-1; no reliable D call. The TCR sequence derives from a young woman in good health. Sequenced material: memory (CD45RO+) T cells sorted from blood. CDR3 protein: CASSLDLGLNTEAFF. The CDR3 DNA reads TGCGCCAGCAGCTTGGATTTGGGCCTGAACACTGAAGCTTTCTTT.